This T cell receptor (beta chain) was identified during a study of blood T cell repertoires in COVID-19. For the study at large: COVID-19 samples, acute and convalescent, were from the United States, Italy and Spain. From T cells, B-cell-depleted T cells, or PBMCs came the material, which was cDNA or gDNA.

Seattle researchers signed up patients amid active infection and tracked them longitudinally. The authors' processing: Reference gene primer amplification gave estimated nucleated cell counts. The method was immunoSEQ multiplex PCR; TCRdb's version includes in-frame clones alone and lacks a portion of them. V and J calls and clone size come straight from that table; D and trimming were deduced from the DNA. The sample lists about 170,000 clones, about 85% occurring once. The ends lost 5 bases at V and 1 base at J; junction bases unmatched: 7. The CDR3 is 17 residues long. Germline V CDR1 and CDR2: MNHNY, SVGAGI (reference sequence).

Sequenced sample: peripheral blood. The clonotype originates from an elderly man with COVID-19, enrolled during active disease. V and J are TRBV6-6 and TRBJ1-6; 8 bases match TRBD1. The CDR3 sequence is CASSRGTGRSYNSPLHF. The CDR3 DNA follows: TGTGCCAGCAGTCGCGGGACAGGAAGGTCCTATAATTCACCCCTCCACTTT.